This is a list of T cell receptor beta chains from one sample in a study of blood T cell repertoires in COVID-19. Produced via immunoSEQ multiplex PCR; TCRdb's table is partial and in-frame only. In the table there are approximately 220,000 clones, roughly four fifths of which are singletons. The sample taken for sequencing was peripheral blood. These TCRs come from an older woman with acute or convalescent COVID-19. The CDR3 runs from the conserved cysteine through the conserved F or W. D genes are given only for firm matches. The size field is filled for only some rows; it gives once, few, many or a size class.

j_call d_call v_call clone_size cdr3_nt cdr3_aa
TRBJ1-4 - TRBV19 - TGTGCCAGTAGTCACCTTACCTCCGGGACACCTAATGAAAAACTGTTTTTT CASSHLTSGTPNEKLFF
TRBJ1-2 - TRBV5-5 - TGTGCCAGCAGCTTGACGACAGATGGCTACACCTTC CASSLTTDGYTF
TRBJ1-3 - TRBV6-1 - TGTGCCAGCAGTGAAGCGTGGAGAGGGAGAAACACCATATATTTT CASSEAWRGRNTIYF
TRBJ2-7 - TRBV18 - TGTGCCAGCTCACCCTCGATGGGAGCCTACGAGCAGTACTTC CASSPSMGAYEQYF
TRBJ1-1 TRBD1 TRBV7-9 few TGTGCCAGCAGTCCCCGGACAGGGAGGGCCACTGAAGCTTTCTTT CASSPRTGRATEAFF
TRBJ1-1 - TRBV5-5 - TGTGCCAGCAGCCCCTGGACACTCGGAAGGACTGAAGCTTTCTTT CASSPWTLGRTEAFF
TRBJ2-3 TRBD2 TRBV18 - TGTGCCAGCTCACCATGGGCGGCCAGCGGGGGCTCCACAGATACGCAGTATTTT CASSPWAASGGSTDTQYF
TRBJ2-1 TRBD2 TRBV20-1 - TGCAGTGCTAGTTTGGGACTAGCCAACAGTGAGCAGTTCTTC CSASLGLANSEQFF
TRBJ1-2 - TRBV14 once TGTGCCAGCAGCCAGGTTGGGGCGTACTATGGCTACACCTTC CASSQVGAYYGYTF
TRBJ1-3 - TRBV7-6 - TGTGCCAGCAGCTCCGGCGTCAGAACGACAGGAAACACCATATATTTT CASSSGVRTTGNTIYF
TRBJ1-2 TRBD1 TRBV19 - TGTGCCAGTAGTATGAGGACAGGGGGCCCAACCGACTATGGCTACACCTTC CASSMRTGGPTDYGYTF
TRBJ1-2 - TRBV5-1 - TGCGCCAGCAGCTTGGATGACAGGTCGGGCTACACCTTC CASSLDDRSGYTF
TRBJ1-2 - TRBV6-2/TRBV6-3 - TGTGCCAGCAGCCCCGGACAAACCCCCTATGGCTACACCTTC CASSPGQTPYGYTF
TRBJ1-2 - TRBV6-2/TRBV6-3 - TGTGCCAGCAGTTCCTTGGTAGACTATGGCTACACCTTC CASSSLVDYGYTF
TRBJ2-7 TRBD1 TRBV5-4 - TGTGCCAGCAGCACCGCAGGGGGCCGGTACGAGCAGTACTTC CASSTAGGRYEQYF
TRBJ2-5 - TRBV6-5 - TGTGCCAGCAGTTACACACCCCCGGGGGGCGGGGAGACCCAGTACTTC CASSYTPPGGGETQYF
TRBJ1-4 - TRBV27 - TGTGCCAGCAGACAGGGTATTATTACTAATGAAAAACTGTTTTTT CASRQGIITNEKLFF
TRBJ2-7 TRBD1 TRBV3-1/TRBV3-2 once TGTGCCAGCAGCCTCCGGGACAGGGGCTACGAGCAGTACTTC CASSLRDRGYEQYF
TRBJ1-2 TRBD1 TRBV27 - TGTGCCAGCAGACCCGGGACAGGGCGAGGCTACACCTTC CASRPGTGRGYTF
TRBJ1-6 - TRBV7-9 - TGTGCCAGCGGATTATATCTGGGGGGACGGATTTCACCCCTCCACTTT CASGLYLGGRISPLHF
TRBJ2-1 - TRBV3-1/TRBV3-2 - TGTGCCAGCAGCCAGCTAGGAACCTACAATGAGCAGTTCTTC CASSQLGTYNEQFF
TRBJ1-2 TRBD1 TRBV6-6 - TGTGCCAGCAGTTGGACAGGTCCACTTAACTATGGCTACACCTTC CASSWTGPLNYGYTF
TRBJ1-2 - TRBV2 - TGTGCCAGCAGTGAACAGGGCAGGCCCTATGGCTACACCTTC CASSEQGRPYGYTF
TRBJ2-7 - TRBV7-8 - TGTGCCAGCAGCCGAGGTGGGCCACCCTACGAGCAGTACTTC CASSRGGPPYEQYF
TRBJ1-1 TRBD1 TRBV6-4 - TGTGCCAGCAGTGACTCCCTCCGGGACAGGGTTAACCCTGAAGCTTTCTTT CASSDSLRDRVNPEAFF
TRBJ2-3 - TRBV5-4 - TGTGCCAGCAGGGGCGGGAGCACAGATACGCAGTATTTT CASRGGSTDTQYF
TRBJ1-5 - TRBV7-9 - TGTGCCAGCAATTTGGCCGGGGGTCAGCCCCAGCATTTT CASNLAGGQPQHF
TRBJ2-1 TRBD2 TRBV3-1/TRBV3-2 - TGTGCCAGCAGCCAAGATCAACTAGCGGTCAATGAGCAGTTCTTC CASSQDQLAVNEQFF
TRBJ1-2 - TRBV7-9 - TGTGCCAGCAGCTCCGCCGGGACACCCTATGGCTACACCTTC CASSSAGTPYGYTF
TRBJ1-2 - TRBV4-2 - TGTGCCAGCAGCCAACGGAGGGAGGGCTACACCTTC CASSQRREGYTF
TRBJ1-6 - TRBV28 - TGTGCCAGCAGTTTAAACCCAAACAATAATTCACCCCTCCACTTT CASSLNPNNNSPLHF
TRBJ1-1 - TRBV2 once TGTGCCAGCAGTGAAAGGCAGGGTACGTACACTGAAGCTTTCTTT CASSERQGTYTEAFF
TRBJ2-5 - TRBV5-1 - TGCGCCAGCAGCTTGGCCAGGGAAGGAGAGACCCAGTACTTC CASSLAREGETQYF
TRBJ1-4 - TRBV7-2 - TGTGCCAGCAGCTTAAAGCAGGGGAATGAAAAACTGTTTTTT CASSLKQGNEKLFF
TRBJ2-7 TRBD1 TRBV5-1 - TGCGCCAGCAGCAAGGGACAGGGAGCCTACGAGCAGTACTTC CASSKGQGAYEQYF
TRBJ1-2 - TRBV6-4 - TGTGCCAGCAGTGAACTGGACGGGGGAGGCTACACCTTC CASSELDGGGYTF
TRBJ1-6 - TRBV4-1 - TGCGCCAGCAGCCAAGTTACTACCGAAAATTCACCCCTCCACTTT CASSQVTTENSPLHF
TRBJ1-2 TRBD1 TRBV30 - TGTGCCGGGACAGGGCTCGGGTCCGGAACGTATGGCTACACCTTC CAGTGLGSGTYGYTF
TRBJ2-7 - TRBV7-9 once TGTGCCAGCAGCTTATCCGGACAGTCCTACGAGCAGTACTTC CASSLSGQSYEQYF
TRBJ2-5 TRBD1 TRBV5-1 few TGCGCCAGCAGCTTGAACCCAGGGGGTGGGGAGACCCAGTACTTC CASSLNPGGGETQYF
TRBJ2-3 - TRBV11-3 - TGTGCCAGCAGCTTAGACATGTCCCCCACAGATACGCAGTATTTT CASSLDMSPTDTQYF
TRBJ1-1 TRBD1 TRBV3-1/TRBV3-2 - TGTGCCAGCAGCCAGACGACAGGGGGCTCTGAAGCTTTCTTT CASSQTTGGSEAFF
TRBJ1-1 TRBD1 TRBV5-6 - TGTGCCAGCAGCTTGGACTCAGGGGGAGTTAGGTACACTGAAGCTTTCTTT CASSLDSGGVRYTEAFF
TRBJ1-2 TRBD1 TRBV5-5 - TGTGCCAGCAGCTTCGTACGGACAGGGTATGGCTACACCTTC CASSFVRTGYGYTF
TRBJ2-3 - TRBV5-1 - TGCGCCAGCAGCTTGGGGGGGCCGGGCGAAGATACGCAGTATTTT CASSLGGPGEDTQYF
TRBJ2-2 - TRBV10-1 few TGCGCCAGCAGCTCGGACATGCGAGGGGAGCTGTTTTTT CASSSDMRGELFF
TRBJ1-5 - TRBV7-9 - TGTGCCAGCAGCTTACAGGCGCAGCCCCAGCATTTT CASSLQAQPQHF
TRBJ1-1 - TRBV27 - TGTGCCAGCAGTTTATTTTACAGGGCAAACCTAATGAACACTGAAGCTTTCTTT CASSLFYRANLMNTEAFF
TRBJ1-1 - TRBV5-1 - TGCGCCAGCAGCTTGGACAGCCTGATAGGTGAAGCTTTCTTT CASSLDSLIGEAFF
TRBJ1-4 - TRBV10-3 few TGTGCCATCAGTTCCTCGACCCTCAGCGGTGAAAAACTGTTTTTT CAISSSTLSGEKLFF
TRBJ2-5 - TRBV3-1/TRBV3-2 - TGTGCCAGCAGCCATAGGGGAACCACGCAAGAGACCCAGTACTTC CASSHRGTTQETQYF
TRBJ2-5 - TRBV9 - TGTGCCAGCAGCGTAGGACAGTCACAAGAGACCCAGTACTTC CASSVGQSQETQYF
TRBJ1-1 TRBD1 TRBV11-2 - TGTGCCAGCAGCTTGACAGGGCACACTGAAGCTTTCTTT CASSLTGHTEAFF
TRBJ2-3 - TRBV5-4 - TGTGCCAGCAGCTTGGTCAAGGGGAGCACAGATACGCAGTATTTT CASSLVKGSTDTQYF
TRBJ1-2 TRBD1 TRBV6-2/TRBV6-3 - TGTGCCAGCAGCGGACAGGGGACAGGGTGGTATGGCTACACCTTC CASSGQGTGWYGYTF
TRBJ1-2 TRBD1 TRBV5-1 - TGCGCCAGCAGCTCAGGACAGGTTTTATATGGCTACACCTTC CASSSGQVLYGYTF
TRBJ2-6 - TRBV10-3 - TGTGCCATCAAGGAACAGGACTCTGGGGCCAACGTCCTGACTTTC CAIKEQDSGANVLTF